The T cell receptor beta chain under discussion was sequenced for a study of shared clonotypes between healthy human individuals. General observations from the study: In a handful of donors, around 5% of naive CD4 clonotypes appeared in common.

The CDR3 contains 14 residues. V dropped 5 bases and J dropped 0 bases, with 11 bases sitting between them. Germline loops: CDR1 MNHEY, CDR2 SMNVEV (reference sequence). To note about this clone: Its antigen remains unknown.

Naive CD8 isolation took CD45RO-negative cells positively selected for CCR7 and excluded terminally differentiated effector memory CD45RA+ cells. Every donor was a Caucasian adult from Nashville, Tennessee. Deep-level running was used for the assay. The method was immunoSEQ multiplex PCR; TCRdb's version includes in-frame clones alone and lacks a portion of them. The sample has about 2 million clones; approximately 95% are singletons. V is TRBV27 and J is TRBJ2-7; no definite D call. This receptor was taken from a young man in good health. Specimen: naive CD8+ T cells sorted from blood. CDR3 DNA: TGTGCCAGCAGTCTGACCGTAAGCTCCTACGAGCAGTACTTC. Protein: CASSLTVSSYEQYF.